The 26 T cell receptor beta chains presented below share a single source sample, sequenced in a study of control samples from healthy donors and cancer patients. Profiling relied on immunoSEQ multiplex PCR, and the TCRdb table lists in-frame clones only, not all of them. The sample lists some 160,000 clones, 85% to 95% seen once, with about 8.5% in the top ten. The sample comprised blood. The source of these receptors is a woman aged 40-49 years in good health.

The CDR3 region is CASSRRDRNTEAFF. In nucleotides, the CDR3 is TGTGCCAGCAGCCGCCGGGACAGGAACACTGAAGCTTTCTTT. The V and J genes are TRBV3-1 (or the pseudogene TRBV3-2) and TRBJ1-1; TRBD1 matches at 7 bases. The CDR3 is 14 residues long. The germline CDR1 and CDR2 sequences are LGHDT and YNNKEL (reference sequence). J gave up 1 base and V 4 bases, and 3 bases lay outside the gene matches.

This rearrangement joins TRBV3-1 (or the pseudogene TRBV3-2) to TRBJ1-2, with D possibly matching TRBD1 (5 bases). Trimming took off 0 bases at V and 1 base at J, with 9 bases between the two ends. This CDR3 spans 15 amino acids. The germline V gene encodes CDR1 LGHDT and CDR2 YNNKEL (reference sequence). This CDR3 reads CASSQEGTVNYGYTF. The DNA for the CDR3 is TGTGCCAGCAGCCAAGAAGGGACGGTTAACTATGGCTACACCTTC.

The chain is built from TRBV19 and TRBJ1-5; D is ambiguous. Trimming stripped 4 bases from V and 1 base from J, with 5 bases between. Germline loops: CDR1 LNHDA, CDR2 SQIVND (reference sequence). This CDR3 spans 13 amino acids. The CDR3 sequence: CASSRRSNQPQHF. In DNA form, the CDR3 reads TGTGCCAGTAGTAGGAGGAGCAATCAGCCCCAGCATTTT.

This chain links TRBV24-1 with TRBJ2-5; 9 bases match TRBD1. The trim removed 3 bases at V and 5 bases at J, leaving 3 bases unmatched. Germline CDR1 and CDR2: KGHDR and SFDVKD. The length of the CDR3 is 14 residues. This chain's CDR3 is CATSDHRGLETQYF. The CDR3 nucleotides read TGTGCCACCAGTGATCACAGGGGGCTGGAGACCCAGTACTTC.

V is TRBV5-1 and J is TRBJ2-7, with a weak D call TRBD2 (5 bases). The ends were cut back, 0 bases at V and 3 bases at J, with 7 bases in the middle. The CDR3 is 13 amino acids. Germline values: CDR1 SGHRS, CDR2 YFSETQ. CDR3 bases: TGCGCCAGCAGCTTGGTCCGGGGCTACGAGCAGTACTTC. Translated: CASSLVRGYEQYF.

Details on this clone: An end of the junction does not agree with germline; a read error may underlie this. V usage is TRBV28 and J usage is TRBJ2-4, with D possibly matching TRBD1 (5 bases). The CDR3 runs 17 residues. Germline assignment: CDR1 MDHEN and CDR2 SYDVKM. The chain's CDR3 is CAGSLSQGGAAKNIQYF. CDR3 coding DNA: TGTGCCGGCAGTTTAAGCCAGGGTGGTGCGGCCAAAAACATTCAGTACTTC. Together with reference TRBV28 and TRBJ2-4, the CDR3 gives the full variable domain: DVKVTQSSRYLVKRTGEKVFLECVQDMDHENMFWYRQDPGLGLRLIYFSYDVKMKEKGDIPEGYSVSREKKERFSLILESASTNQTSMYLCAGSLSQGGAAKNIQYFGAGTRLSVL.

The rearrangement links TRBV19 to TRBJ1-5; 8 nucleotides agree with TRBD1. Unmatched junction bases numbered 2, after V lost 6 bases and J lost 1 base. This CDR3 has 14 amino acids. Germline V lookup: CDR1 LNHDA, CDR2 SQIVND (reference sequence). Here the CDR3 DNA reads TGTGCCAGTAGACAGGGGGGGAGCAATCAGCCCCAGCATTTT. Translation: CASRQGGSNQPQHF.

The CDR3, as DNA: TGTGCCAGCAGCGTTGCGGGACGGATTTATGGCTACACCTTC. This translates into CASSVAGRIYGYTF. V is TRBV9 and J is TRBJ1-2; D possibly corresponds to TRBD1 (5 bases). Germline-derived CDR1 and CDR2 are SGDLS and YYNGEE. The V end was cut by 2 bases, the J end by 5 bases, with 13 bases between. The length of the CDR3 is 14 residues.

The count of this clone is one. The chain joins TRBV24-1 to TRBJ2-1, with 8 bases fitting TRBD2. Germline CDR1 KGHDR, CDR2 SFDVKD. This CDR3 comprises 15 residues. After removal of 7 bases from V and 8 bases from J, the junction contained 12 bases not matched to a gene. CDR3 residues: CATSELKGLADEQFF. In DNA, the CDR3 is TGTGCCACCAGCGAGTTAAAAGGACTAGCCGATGAGCAGTTCTTC.

The rearrangement uses TRBV7-9 and TRBJ2-5; D unresolved. V shed 3 bases and J shed 2 bases, with 10 bases lying between them. This CDR3 has 14 amino acids. CDR1 is SEHNR, CDR2 FQNEAQ, per germline (reference sequence). CDR3 in amino acids: CASSFSRGQETQYF. The CDR3 DNA sequence: TGTGCCAGCAGCTTTAGTCGAGGTCAAGAGACCCAGTACTTC.

The chain couples TRBV6-5 to TRBJ1-5, with D uncertain. V was clipped by 7 bases and J by 0 bases, with 13 bases between them. Germline CDR1 and CDR2: MNHEY and SVGAGI. CDR3 length equals 15 residues. As DNA, the CDR3 is TGTGCCAGCACTTCGACCGCTTATAGCAATCAGCCCCAGCATTTT. Protein sequence: CASTSTAYSNQPQHF.

The V call is TRBV24-1, the J call TRBJ2-5, with D perhaps matching TRBD1 (7 bases). The CDR3 totals 15 residues. Looked up from germline, CDR1 is KGHDR and CDR2 is SFDVKD. Trimming took 3 bases from V and 1 from J, leaving 11 bases between them. The CDR3 here is CATSDGGTVQETQYF. In DNA form, the CDR3 reads TGTGCCACCAGTGATGGGGGGACAGTCCAAGAGACCCAGTACTTC.

The chain couples TRBV27 to TRBJ2-1; TRBD2 matches 13 bases. CDR3 length equals 14 residues. Germline CDR1 and CDR2: MNHEY and SMNVEV (reference sequence). The V and J ends lost 7 bases and 8 bases, in that order; junction bases with no gene match: 5. CDR3 in DNA: TGTGCCAGCATGAGGACTAGCGGGAGAGATGAGCAGTTCTTC. It codes for CASMRTSGRDEQFF.

This clone was seen once. The rearrangement joins TRBV5-1 to TRBJ1-1; 8 nucleotides match TRBD1. The CDR3 is made up of 14 amino acids. J was trimmed by 4 bases and V by 0 bases; bases with no gene match: 2. From germline, CDR1 is SGHRS and CDR2 YFSETQ. CDR3 bases: TGCGCCAGCAGCTTGGGGACAGGGATCACTGAAGCTTTCTTT. Translation: CASSLGTGITEAFF.

The V and J genes are TRBV20-1 and TRBJ1-2; D uncertain. CDR1 is DFQATT and CDR2 is SNEGSKA in the germline V gene (reference sequence). This CDR3 contains 12 residues. Trimming removed 3 bases from V and 3 bases from J, with 8 bases in between. The CDR3 DNA is TGCAGTGCTAGTTCCGGGTACTATGGCTACACCTTC. Its translation is CSASSGYYGYTF.

The V call is TRBV9, the J call TRBJ1-2; TRBD1 aligns across 8 bases. This CDR3 region has 13 residues. Germline CDR1 reads SGDLS; CDR2 reads YYNGEE. J gave up 6 bases and V 3 bases, and 4 bases lay outside the gene matches. CDR3 residues: CASSANRGNGYTF. In DNA form, the CDR3 reads TGTGCCAGCAGCGCAAACAGGGGGAATGGCTACACCTTC. Using reference TRBV9 and TRBJ1-2 for the parts outside the CDR3, the full variable domain is DSGVTQTPKHLITATGQRVTLRCSPRSGDLSVYWYQQSLDQGLQFLIQYYNGEERAKGNILERFSAQQFPDLHSELNLSSLELGDSALYFCASSANRGNGYTFGSGTRLTVV.

The chain uses TRBV6-5 and TRBJ1-1; D perhaps matches TRBD1 (5 bases). V lost 0 bases and J lost 5, with 10 bases in between. Germline loops: CDR1 MNHEY, CDR2 SVGAGI. The CDR3 covers 14 residues. Written as DNA, the CDR3 is TGTGCCAGCAGTTACTCGGGGGGTAGTACTGAAGCTTTCTTT. Amino acid sequence: CASSYSGGSTEAFF.

The chain uses TRBV6-2 or TRBV6-3 and TRBJ2-4, with no clear D. Germline CDR1 and CDR2: MNHEY and SVGEGT. V gave up 0 bases and J gave up 10 bases, with 10 bases separating them. The CDR3 spans 13 residues. The CDR3 sequence is CASSYSSPAIQYF. The CDR3 DNA reads TGTGCCAGCAGTTACTCATCCCCCGCAATTCAGTACTTC.

The chain joins TRBV24-1 to TRBJ2-6; a weak D match, TRBD2 (6 bases). The CDR3 length is 19 residues. V lost 2 bases and J lost 3, with 19 bases in between. CDR1 is KGHDR, CDR2 SFDVKD, per germline. The CDR3 bases are TGTGCCACCAGTGATTCCGGGACGGGGGAAGCCTTTGGGGCCAACGTCCTGACTTTC. Translated, it gives CATSDSGTGEAFGANVLTF.

The J gene is TRBJ2-1, the V gene TRBV6-2 or TRBV6-3; 9 bases match TRBD1. Trimming removed 5 bases from V and 9 bases from J; junction bases left unmatched: 5. The CDR3 loop spans 13 amino acids. Per germline, CDR1 MNHEY and CDR2 SVGEGT. The CDR3 region is CASSPQGAGEQFF. The CDR3 nucleotides read TGTGCCAGCAGTCCACAGGGGGCGGGTGAGCAGTTCTTC.

Worth noting for this clone: Sequence at one end of the junction differs from germline and may be a read error. The chain is built from TRBV18 and TRBJ1-4, with D hard to call. The CDR3 has 15 residues. Germline values: CDR1 KGHSH, CDR2 LQKENI. The CDR3 DNA reads TGTGCCAGCTCCCCACATGGGACAACTAATGAAAAACTGTTTTTT. It specifies CASSPHGTTNEKLFF.

This clone appeared once. V and J are TRBV9 and TRBJ2-5, with D unclear. Trimming cost V 0 bases and J 2 bases, with 5 bases left between them. The CDR3 is 13 amino acids. Germline CDR1 is SGDLS and CDR2 is YYNGEE. This CDR3 is CASSVAGQETQYF. Here the CDR3 DNA reads TGTGCCAGCAGCGTAGCTGGACAAGAGACCCAGTACTTC.

The chain employs TRBV19 and TRBJ2-1, with D tentatively TRBD1 (5 bases). Per germline, CDR1 LNHDA and CDR2 SQIVND (reference sequence). The CDR3 contains 15 residues. V shed 1 base and J shed 5 bases, with 12 bases lying between them. The CDR3 DNA sequence: TGTGCCAGTAGTATAGCCGCCCTAGGGGACAATGAGCAGTTCTTC. Protein: CASSIAALGDNEQFF.

This rearrangement joins TRBV4-1 to TRBJ1-3; no clear D gene. Looked up from germline, CDR1 is MGHRA and CDR2 is YSYEKL. Trimming cost V 7 bases and J 0 bases, with 13 bases left between them. CDR3 length: 15 amino acids. The CDR3 region is CASTPNGLSGNTIYF. The CDR3 DNA is TGCGCCAGCACCCCAAACGGGCTCTCTGGAAACACCATATATTTT.

This chain connects TRBV7-9 to TRBJ2-1; 12 bases match TRBD2. The length of the CDR3 is 15 residues. Losses at the gene ends were 4 bases for V and 6 bases for J; bases not matched to a gene: 4. Germline CDR1 SEHNR, CDR2 FQNEAQ (reference sequence). The CDR3 region is CASSSLAGGSNEQFF. In nucleotides, the CDR3 is TGTGCCAGCAGCTCGCTAGCGGGAGGGTCCAATGAGCAGTTCTTC.

The genes are TRBV21-1 and TRBJ1-4; the table gives TRBD1 as D, unverified against the DNA. TRBV21-1 is classified as a pseudogene. The CDR3 is made up of 15 amino acids. The CDR3: CASSKATGINEKLFF. CDR3 nucleotide sequence: TGTGCCAGCAGCAAAGCGACAGGGATTAATGAAAAACTGTTTTTT.